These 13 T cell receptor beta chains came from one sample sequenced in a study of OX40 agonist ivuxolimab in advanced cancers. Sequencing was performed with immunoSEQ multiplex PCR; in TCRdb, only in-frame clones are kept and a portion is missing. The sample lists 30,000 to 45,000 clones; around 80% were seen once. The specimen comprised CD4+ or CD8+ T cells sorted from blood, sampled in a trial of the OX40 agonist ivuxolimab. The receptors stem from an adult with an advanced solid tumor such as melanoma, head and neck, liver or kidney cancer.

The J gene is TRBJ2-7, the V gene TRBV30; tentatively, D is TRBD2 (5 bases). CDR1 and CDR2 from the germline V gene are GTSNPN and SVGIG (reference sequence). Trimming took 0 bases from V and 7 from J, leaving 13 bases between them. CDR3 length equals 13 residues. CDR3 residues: CAWSVLGLGEQYF. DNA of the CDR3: TGTGCCTGGAGTGTACTAGGGTTGGGGGAGCAGTACTTC.

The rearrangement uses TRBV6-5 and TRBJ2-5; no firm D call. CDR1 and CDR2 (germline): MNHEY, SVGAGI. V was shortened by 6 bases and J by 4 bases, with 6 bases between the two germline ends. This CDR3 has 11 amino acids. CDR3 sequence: CASRDRETQYF. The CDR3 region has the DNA TGTGCCAGCAGGGACCGAGAGACCCAGTACTTC.

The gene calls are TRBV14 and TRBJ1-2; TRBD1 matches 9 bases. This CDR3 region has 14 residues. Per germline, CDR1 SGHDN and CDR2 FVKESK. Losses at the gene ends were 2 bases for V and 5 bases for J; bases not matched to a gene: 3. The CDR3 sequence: CASSQTGGGYGYTF. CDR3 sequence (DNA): TGTGCCAGCAGCCAAACAGGGGGCGGATATGGCTACACCTTC.

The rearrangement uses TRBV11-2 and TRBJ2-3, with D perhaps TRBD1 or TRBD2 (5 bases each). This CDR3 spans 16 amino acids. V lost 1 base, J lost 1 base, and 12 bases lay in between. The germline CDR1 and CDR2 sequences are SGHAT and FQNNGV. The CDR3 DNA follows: TGTGCCAGCAGCTTAGGAGGGGTGTTAGGCACAGATACGCAGTATTTT. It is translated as CASSLGGVLGTDTQYF.

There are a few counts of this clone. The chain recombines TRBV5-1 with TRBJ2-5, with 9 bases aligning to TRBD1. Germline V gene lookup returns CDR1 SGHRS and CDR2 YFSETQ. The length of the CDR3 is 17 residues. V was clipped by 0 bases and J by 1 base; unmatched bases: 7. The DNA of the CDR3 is TGCGCCAGCAGCTTGGCCGGACAGGGGCTTATCCAAGAGACCCAGTACTTC. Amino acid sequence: CASSLAGQGLIQETQYF.

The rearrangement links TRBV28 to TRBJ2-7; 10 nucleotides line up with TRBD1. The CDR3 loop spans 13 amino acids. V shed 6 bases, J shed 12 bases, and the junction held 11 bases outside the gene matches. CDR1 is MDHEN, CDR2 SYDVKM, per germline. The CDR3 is CASSQDRGPGWYF. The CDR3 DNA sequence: TGTGCCAGCAGCCAAGACAGGGGGCCGGGTTGGTACTTC.

The CDR3 DNA reads TGTGCCAGCAGCCCCGACACGAACTATGGCTACACCTTC. This sequence encodes CASSPDTNYGYTF. The chain joins TRBV7-9 to TRBJ1-2; D not certain. This CDR3 comprises 13 residues. Trimming stripped 5 bases from V and 2 bases from J, with 9 bases between. Germline CDR1 is SEHNR and CDR2 is FQNEAQ (reference sequence).

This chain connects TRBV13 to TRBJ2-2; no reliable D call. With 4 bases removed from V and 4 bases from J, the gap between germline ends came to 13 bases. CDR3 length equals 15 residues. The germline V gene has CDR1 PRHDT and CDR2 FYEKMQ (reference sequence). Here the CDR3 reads CASSSGPSGTGELFF. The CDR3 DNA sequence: TGTGCCAGCAGCTCCGGGCCTTCGGGCACCGGGGAGCTGTTTTTT.

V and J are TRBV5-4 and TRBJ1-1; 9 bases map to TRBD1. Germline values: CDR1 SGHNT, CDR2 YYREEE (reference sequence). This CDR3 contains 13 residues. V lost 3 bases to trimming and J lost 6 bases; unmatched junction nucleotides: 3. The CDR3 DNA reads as TGTGCCAGCAGCTGGACAGGGGTTGCTGAAGCTTTCTTT. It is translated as CASSWTGVAEAFF.

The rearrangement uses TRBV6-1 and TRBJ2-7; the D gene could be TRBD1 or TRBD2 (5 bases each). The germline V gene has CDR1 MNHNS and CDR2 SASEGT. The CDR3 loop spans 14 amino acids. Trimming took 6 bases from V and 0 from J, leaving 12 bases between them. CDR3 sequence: CASSRDGLSYEQYF. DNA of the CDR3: TGTGCCAGCAGCAGGGATGGACTCTCCTACGAGCAGTACTTC.

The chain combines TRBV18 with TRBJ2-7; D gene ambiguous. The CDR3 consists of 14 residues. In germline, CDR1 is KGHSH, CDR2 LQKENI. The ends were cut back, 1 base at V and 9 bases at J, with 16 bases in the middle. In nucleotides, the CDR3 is TGTGCCAGCTCACCACGAACTGCAGATTCAACGCAGTACTTC. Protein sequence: CASSPRTADSTQYF.

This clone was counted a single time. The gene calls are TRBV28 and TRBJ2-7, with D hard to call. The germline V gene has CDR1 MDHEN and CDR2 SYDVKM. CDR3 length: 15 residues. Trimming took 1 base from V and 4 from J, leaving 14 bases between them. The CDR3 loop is CASSLFPKFGYEQYF. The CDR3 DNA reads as TGTGCCAGCAGTTTATTCCCGAAATTTGGGTACGAGCAGTACTTC.

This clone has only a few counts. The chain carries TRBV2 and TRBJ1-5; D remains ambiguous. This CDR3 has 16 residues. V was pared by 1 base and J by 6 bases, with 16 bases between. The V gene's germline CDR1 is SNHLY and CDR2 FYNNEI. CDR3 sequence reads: CASSEVVTRAGQPQHF. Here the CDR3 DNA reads TGTGCCAGCAGTGAAGTGGTCACCCGGGCGGGTCAGCCCCAGCATTTT.